Each of the 22 T cell receptor beta chains below was sequenced from the same sample in a study of T cell responses to AZD1222 COVID-19 vaccine. Data came from immunoSEQ multiplex PCR; TCRdb stores just in-frame clones and leaves some out. The sample shows 80,000 to 95,000 clones, roughly 94% of them seen only once. The sequences come from peripheral blood, collected on day 0 of AZD1222 vaccination. The receptors originated from an adult in good health.

The chain joins TRBV28 to TRBJ2-7; 9 nucleotides agree with TRBD2. The V and J ends lost 5 bases and 2 bases, in that order; junction bases with no gene match: 7. The CDR3 runs 15 residues. Germline loops: CDR1 MDHEN, CDR2 SYDVKM. CDR3 protein: CASSDASGTTYEQYF. The DNA for the CDR3 is TGTGCCAGCAGTGACGCTAGCGGGACGACCTACGAGCAGTACTTC.

The chain combines TRBV7-9 with TRBJ2-7, with 15 bases that match TRBD2. The CDR3 contains 14 residues. The ends lost 5 bases at V and 5 bases at J; junction bases unmatched: 1. Germline CDR1 reads SEHNR; CDR2 reads FQNEAQ (reference sequence). Here the CDR3 DNA reads TGTGCCAGCAGCCGGACTAGCGGGAGGGACGAGCAGTACTTC. It yields the protein CASSRTSGRDEQYF.

This clone was counted only a few times. V usage is TRBV2 and J usage is TRBJ2-5; D might be TRBD1 (5 bases). Germline CDR1 is SNHLY and CDR2 is FYNNEI. V dropped 6 bases and J dropped 4 bases, with 12 bases sitting between them. This CDR3 has 13 amino acids. DNA for the CDR3: TGTGCCAGCAGCAGGGATTTGGGAGAGACCCAGTACTTC. Its protein is CASSRDLGETQYF. Drawing the rest from reference TRBV2 and TRBJ2-5, the complete variable domain is EPEVTQTPSHQVTQMGQEVILRCVPISNHLYFYWYRQILGQKVEFLVSFYNNEISEKSEIFDDQFSVERPDGSNFTLKIRSTKLEDSAMYFCASSRDLGETQYFGPGTRLLVL.

V usage is TRBV7-9 and J usage is TRBJ2-7; D ambiguous. This CDR3 is 12 amino acids long. The germline gives CDR1 SEHNR, CDR2 FQNEAQ (reference sequence). V was trimmed by 4 bases and J by 2 bases, leaving 6 bases between them. The CDR3 here is CASSSGAYEQYF. DNA of the CDR3: TGTGCCAGCAGCTCGGGTGCCTACGAGCAGTACTTC.

This clone was detected only a few times. The chain is built from TRBV19 and TRBJ2-7; 10 bases align to TRBD1. With 3 bases clipped from V and 3 bases from J, the junction kept 14 bases outside the gene matches. Germline V lookup: CDR1 LNHDA, CDR2 SQIVND (reference sequence). The CDR3 is 18 amino acids. CDR3 amino acids: CASSIGLYRDRGFYEQYF. The CDR3 DNA is TGTGCCAGTAGTATCGGACTATACCGGGACAGGGGCTTCTACGAGCAGTACTTC.

The chain recombines TRBV5-1 with TRBJ2-1; the D gene could be TRBD1 or TRBD2 (5 bases each). The CDR3 spans 18 residues. Germline CDR1 SGHRS, CDR2 YFSETQ. V gave up 6 bases and J gave up 7 bases, with 29 bases separating them. DNA of the CDR3: TGCGCCAGCAACATAGGTGGGCTGAGACCGGGGCGCTTTAATGAGCAGTTCTTC. This codes for CASNIGGLRPGRFNEQFF.

The gene calls are TRBV3-1 (or the pseudogene TRBV3-2) and TRBJ2-1; 11 positions agree with TRBD1. With V trimmed by 4 bases and J by 7 bases, 6 bases remained unmatched. Germline V gene data show CDR1 as LGHDT and CDR2 as YNNKEL (reference sequence). CDR3 length: 15 residues. CDR3 protein: CASSPLWDRGNEQFF. DNA of the CDR3: TGTGCCAGCAGCCCCCTCTGGGACAGGGGGAATGAGCAGTTCTTC.

The chain joins TRBV18 to TRBJ2-7, with D uncertain. Trimming removed 0 bases from V and 3 bases from J, with 12 bases in between. The CDR3 is 15 residues long. The germline V gene encodes CDR1 KGHSH and CDR2 LQKENI. CDR3 sequence: CASSPPLGGHYEQYF. Written as DNA, the CDR3 is TGTGCCAGCTCACCACCCCTTGGCGGTCACTACGAGCAGTACTTC.

This chain joins TRBV19 and TRBJ2-4; D is ambiguous. CDR3 length: 14 amino acids. Per the germline V gene, CDR1 is LNHDA and CDR2 is SQIVND (reference sequence). V gave up 7 bases and J gave up 2 bases, with 12 bases separating them. In nucleotides, the CDR3 is TGTGCCAGTAATCCTGGCTCACCCAAAAACATTCAGTACTTC. Protein sequence: CASNPGSPKNIQYF.

This clone was counted once. The rearrangement uses TRBV28 and TRBJ1-2; tentatively, D is TRBD1 (5 bases). CDR1 and CDR2 from the germline V gene are MDHEN and SYDVKM. The V and J ends lost 3 bases and 4 bases respectively, with 9 bases between them. This CDR3 has 13 amino acids. The CDR3 region is CASSFMGGYGYTF. CDR3 in DNA: TGTGCCAGCAGTTTTATGGGGGGCTATGGCTACACCTTC.

The chain combines TRBV12-3 or TRBV12-4 with TRBJ1-2; D gene uncertain. This CDR3 spans 11 amino acids. Trimming pared 3 bases from V and 7 bases from J, leaving 6 bases between. This CDR3 reads CASSFSSGYTF. DNA of the CDR3: TGTGCCAGCAGTTTCAGCAGTGGCTACACCTTC.

This chain connects TRBV5-1 to TRBJ2-7; D may correspond to TRBD1 or TRBD2 (5 bases each). Trimming took off 3 bases at V and 2 bases at J, with 18 bases between the two ends. The CDR3 contains 16 residues. Germline V gene lookup returns CDR1 SGHRS and CDR2 YFSETQ. CDR3: CASSYQRGGSTYEQYF. The CDR3 DNA reads TGCGCCAGCAGCTACCAGAGGGGCGGTTCGACCTACGAGCAGTACTTC.

The J gene is TRBJ1-4, the V gene TRBV5-1; maybe TRBD1 (5 bases). Germline V gene sequence: CDR1 SGHRS, CDR2 YFSETQ. Trimming pared 3 bases from V and 8 bases from J, leaving 20 bases between. The CDR3 has 16 residues. The CDR3 DNA reads as TGCGCCAGCAGCTACGGGTTGGGGCGAACCATCGAAAAACTGTTTTTT. Translating it yields CASSYGLGRTIEKLFF.

The CDR3 region has the DNA TGTGCCACCAGTGACCTGGGAGATACGCAGTATTTT. Its protein is CATSDLGDTQYF. The chain recombines TRBV24-1 with TRBJ2-3; D remains ambiguous. The germline gives CDR1 KGHDR, CDR2 SFDVKD. This CDR3 has 12 amino acids. V was cut by 4 bases and J by 5 bases, with 6 bases left in between.

The CDR3 region is CASGPQYTDTQYF. The CDR3 DNA reads TGTGCCAGCGGACCACAGTACACAGATACGCAGTATTTT. The gene calls are TRBV7-2 and TRBJ2-3; no clear D. The CDR3 is made up of 13 amino acids. Germline CDR1 reads SGHTA; CDR2 reads FQGNSA. Trimming left V 8 bases short and J 2 bases short, with 11 bases between.

DNA for the CDR3: TGCGCCAGCAGCCATCCCGGACAGGGGACAGATACGCAGTATTTT. It encodes CASSHPGQGTDTQYF. V and J are TRBV4-1 and TRBJ2-3; 9 bases align to TRBD1. V shed 3 bases, J shed 3 bases, and the junction held 4 bases outside the gene matches. From germline, CDR1 is MGHRA and CDR2 YSYEKL. The CDR3 contains 15 residues.

This chain joins TRBV3-1 (or the pseudogene TRBV3-2) and TRBJ2-7, with TRBD1 as a possible D gene (6 bases). Germline loops: CDR1 LGHDT, CDR2 YNNKEL (reference sequence). V lost 1 base and J lost 0, with 13 bases in between. The CDR3 totals 16 residues. The CDR3 sequence: CASSQVGQGSSYEQYF. CDR3 in DNA: TGTGCCAGCAGCCAAGTGGGGCAGGGGTCCTCCTACGAGCAGTACTTC.

The genes are TRBV3-1 (or the pseudogene TRBV3-2) and TRBJ1-2; D gene ambiguous. The germline V gene encodes CDR1 LGHDT and CDR2 YNNKEL (reference sequence). V was clipped by 0 bases and J by 8 bases, with 7 bases between them. The CDR3 consists of 12 residues. The CDR3 nucleotides are TGTGCCAGCAGCCAAGATCTTCAGGGCTACACCTTC. Translated: CASSQDLQGYTF.

The chain is built from TRBV3-1 (or the pseudogene TRBV3-2) and TRBJ2-7; 7 bases line up with TRBD1. The CDR3 totals 15 residues. V lost 4 bases and J lost 0; bases outside the gene matches: 6. Germline V gene lookup returns CDR1 LGHDT and CDR2 YNNKEL (reference sequence). The CDR3 DNA reads as TGTGCCAGCAGCCCTCAAGGGGACAGCTCCTACGAGCAGTACTTC. Amino acids: CASSPQGDSSYEQYF.

The chain couples TRBV28 to TRBJ2-5, with D possibly matching TRBD2 (5 bases). CDR3 length: 15 amino acids. The V and J ends lost 6 bases and 0 bases respectively, with 14 bases between them. Germline CDR1 MDHEN, CDR2 SYDVKM. The CDR3 reads CASSPIPGNQETQYF. The CDR3 nucleotides are TGTGCCAGCAGCCCAATCCCCGGGAACCAAGAGACCCAGTACTTC.

The chain couples TRBV6-5 to TRBJ2-3; D tentatively fits TRBD1 or TRBD2 (6 bases each). Germline CDR1 reads MNHEY; CDR2 reads SVGAGI. This CDR3 is 15 amino acids long. Trimming left V 2 bases short and J 3 bases short, with 12 bases between. Here the CDR3 DNA reads TGTGCCAGCAGTTACCCGGGGGCGGGTACAGATACGCAGTATTTT. Protein sequence: CASSYPGAGTDTQYF.

The chain recombines TRBV7-7 with TRBJ2-4, with D tentatively TRBD1 or TRBD2 (5 bases each). There are 11 residues in the CDR3. Germline V gene sequence: CDR1 SSHAT, CDR2 FNYEAQ (reference sequence). The CDR3 is CASLRPPGRYF. CDR3 in DNA: TGTGCTAGCCTCCGTCCGCCGGGGCGGTACTTC.